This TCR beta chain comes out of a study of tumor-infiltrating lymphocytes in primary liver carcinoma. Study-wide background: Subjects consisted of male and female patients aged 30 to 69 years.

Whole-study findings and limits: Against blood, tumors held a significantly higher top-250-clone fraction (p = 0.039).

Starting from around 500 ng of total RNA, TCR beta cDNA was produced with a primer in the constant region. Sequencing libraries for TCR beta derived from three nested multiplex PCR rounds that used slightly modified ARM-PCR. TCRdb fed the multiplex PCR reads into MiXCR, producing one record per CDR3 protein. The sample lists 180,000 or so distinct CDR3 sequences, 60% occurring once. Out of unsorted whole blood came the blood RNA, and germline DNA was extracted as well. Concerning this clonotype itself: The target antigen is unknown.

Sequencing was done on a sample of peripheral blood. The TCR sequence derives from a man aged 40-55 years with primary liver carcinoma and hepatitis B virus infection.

Here the CDR3 reads CASSPRGPVEQYF. The CDR3, as DNA: TGTGCCAGCAGTCCGCGAGGGCCGGTCGAGCAGTACTTC. The V gene is TRBV11-2, the J gene TRBJ2-7; maybe TRBD2 (5 bases). With 6 bases removed from V and 6 bases from J, the gap between germline ends came to 15 bases. This CDR3 is built from 13 residues. Per germline, CDR1 SGHAT and CDR2 FQNNGV.